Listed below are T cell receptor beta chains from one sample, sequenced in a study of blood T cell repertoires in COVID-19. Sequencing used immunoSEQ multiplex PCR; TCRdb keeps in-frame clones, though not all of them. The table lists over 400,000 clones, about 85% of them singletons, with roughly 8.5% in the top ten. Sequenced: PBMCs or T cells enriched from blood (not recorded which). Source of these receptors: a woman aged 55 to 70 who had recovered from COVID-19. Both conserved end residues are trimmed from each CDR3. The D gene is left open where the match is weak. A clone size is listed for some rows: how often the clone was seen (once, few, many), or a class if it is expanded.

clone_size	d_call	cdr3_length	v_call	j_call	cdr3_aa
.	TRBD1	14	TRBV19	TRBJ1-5	ASCPGTGSLIQPQH
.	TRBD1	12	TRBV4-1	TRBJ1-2	ASSLDRGSNGYT
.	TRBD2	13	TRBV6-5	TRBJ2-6	ASITGGAGANVLT
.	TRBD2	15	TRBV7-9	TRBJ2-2	ASTTAWTSGGAGELF
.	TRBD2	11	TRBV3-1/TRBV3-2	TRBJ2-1	ASSLGGDNEQF
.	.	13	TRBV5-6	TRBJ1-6	ASSLRTTVPSPLH
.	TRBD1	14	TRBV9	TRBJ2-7	ASSVESGQGLNEQY
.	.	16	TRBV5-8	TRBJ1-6	ASSLGQILTSYNSPLH
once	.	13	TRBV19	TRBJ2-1	ASMKGQTAYNEQF
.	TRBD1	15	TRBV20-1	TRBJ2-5	SAIDRGIGRWLETQY
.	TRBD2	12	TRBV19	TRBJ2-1	ASSEGGGTGEQF
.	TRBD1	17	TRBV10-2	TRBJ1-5	ASSEKAGGFSYSNQPQH
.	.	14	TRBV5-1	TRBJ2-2	ASSSPRQAKTGELF
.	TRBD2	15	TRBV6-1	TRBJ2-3	ASSEALAGAITDTQY
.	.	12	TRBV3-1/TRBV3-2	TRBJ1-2	ASSPTYANYGYT
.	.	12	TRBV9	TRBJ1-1	ASSPRVWDTEAF
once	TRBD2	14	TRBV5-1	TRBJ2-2	ASSLTSGALAGELF
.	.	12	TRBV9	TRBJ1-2	ASSALGANYGYT
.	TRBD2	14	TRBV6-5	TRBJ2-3	ASSSGTSGGTDTQY
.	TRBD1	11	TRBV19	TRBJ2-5	ASSWQGEETQY
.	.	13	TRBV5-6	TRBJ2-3	ASSSTPIATDTQY
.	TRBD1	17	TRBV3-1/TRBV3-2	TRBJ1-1	ASSQRSPGTGGMGTEAF
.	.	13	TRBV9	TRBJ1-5	ASSVGSGSNQPQH
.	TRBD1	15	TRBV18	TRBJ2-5	ASSPSSGTGGEETQY
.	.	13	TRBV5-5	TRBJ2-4	ASSSPRQAENIQY
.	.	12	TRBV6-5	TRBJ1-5	ASSYLGSNQPQH
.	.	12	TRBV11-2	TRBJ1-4	ASSSRGVFEKLF
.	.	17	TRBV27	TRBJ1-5	ASSPRFGRDETGDQPQH